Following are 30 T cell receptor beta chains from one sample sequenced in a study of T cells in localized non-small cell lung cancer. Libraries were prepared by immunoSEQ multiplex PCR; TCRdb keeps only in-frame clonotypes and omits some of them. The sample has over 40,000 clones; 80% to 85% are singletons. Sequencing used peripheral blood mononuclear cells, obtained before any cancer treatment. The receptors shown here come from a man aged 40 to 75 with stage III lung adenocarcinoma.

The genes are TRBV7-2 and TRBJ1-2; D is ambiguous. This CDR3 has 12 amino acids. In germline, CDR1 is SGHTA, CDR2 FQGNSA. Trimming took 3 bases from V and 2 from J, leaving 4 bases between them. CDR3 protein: CASSLVNYGYTF. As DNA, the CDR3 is TGTGCCAGCAGCTTGGTGAACTATGGCTACACCTTC.

The CDR3 bases are TGTGCCAGCAGCTTAGTGGGTCTCGTTAGCGGGGTACAAGAGACCCAGTACTTC. Its protein is CASSLVGLVSGVQETQYF. The chain uses TRBV5-5 and TRBJ2-5; TRBD2 agrees at 8 bases. J lost 2 bases, V lost 2 bases, and 14 bases had no gene match. The CDR3 loop spans 18 amino acids. The germline V gene encodes CDR1 SGHKS and CDR2 YYEKEE (reference sequence).

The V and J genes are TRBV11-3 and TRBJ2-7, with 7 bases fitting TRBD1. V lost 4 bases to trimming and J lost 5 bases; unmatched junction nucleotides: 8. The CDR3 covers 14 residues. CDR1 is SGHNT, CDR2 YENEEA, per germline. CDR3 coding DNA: TGTGCCAGCAGCTCCCCGAGGGGGCTCGACGAGCAGTACTTC. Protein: CASSSPRGLDEQYF.

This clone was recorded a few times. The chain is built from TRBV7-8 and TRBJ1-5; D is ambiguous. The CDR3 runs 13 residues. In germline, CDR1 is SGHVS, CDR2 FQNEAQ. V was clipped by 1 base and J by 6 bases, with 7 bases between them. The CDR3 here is CASSLGERQPQHF. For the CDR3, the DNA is TGTGCCAGCAGCTTAGGGGAACGTCAGCCCCAGCATTTT.

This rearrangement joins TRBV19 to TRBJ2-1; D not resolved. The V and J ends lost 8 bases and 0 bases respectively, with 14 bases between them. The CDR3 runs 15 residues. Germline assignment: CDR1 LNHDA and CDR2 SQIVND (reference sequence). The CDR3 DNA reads TGTGCCAGTGGTAAGACGATGAACTCCTACAATGAGCAGTTCTTC. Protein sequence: CASGKTMNSYNEQFF.

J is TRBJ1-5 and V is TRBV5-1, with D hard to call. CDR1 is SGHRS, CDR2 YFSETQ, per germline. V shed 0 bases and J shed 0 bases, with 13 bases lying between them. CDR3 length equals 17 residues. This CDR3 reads CASSLEPIGNSNQPQHF. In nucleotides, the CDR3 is TGCGCCAGCAGCTTGGAGCCCATAGGGAATAGCAATCAGCCCCAGCATTTT.

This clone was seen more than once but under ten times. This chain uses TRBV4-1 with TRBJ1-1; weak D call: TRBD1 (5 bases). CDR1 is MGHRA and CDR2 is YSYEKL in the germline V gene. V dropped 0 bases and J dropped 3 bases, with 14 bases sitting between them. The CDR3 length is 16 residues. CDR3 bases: TGCGCCAGCAGCCAAGAGGGGGTCGGGGGGGACACTGAAGCTTTCTTT. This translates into CASSQEGVGGDTEAFF.

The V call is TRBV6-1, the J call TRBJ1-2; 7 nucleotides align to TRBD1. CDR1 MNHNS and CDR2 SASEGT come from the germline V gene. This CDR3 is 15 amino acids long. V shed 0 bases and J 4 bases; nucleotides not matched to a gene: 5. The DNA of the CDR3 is TGTGCCAGCAGTGAAGCGCAGGGGGAAATCTATGGCTACACCTTC. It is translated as CASSEAQGEIYGYTF.

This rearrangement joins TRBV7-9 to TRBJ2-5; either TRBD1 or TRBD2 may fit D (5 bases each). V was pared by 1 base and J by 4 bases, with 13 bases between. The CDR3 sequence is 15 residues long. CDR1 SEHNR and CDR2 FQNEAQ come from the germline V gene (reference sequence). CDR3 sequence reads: CASSLVGEGTETQYF. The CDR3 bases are TGTGCCAGCAGCTTAGTGGGGGAAGGAACAGAGACCCAGTACTTC.

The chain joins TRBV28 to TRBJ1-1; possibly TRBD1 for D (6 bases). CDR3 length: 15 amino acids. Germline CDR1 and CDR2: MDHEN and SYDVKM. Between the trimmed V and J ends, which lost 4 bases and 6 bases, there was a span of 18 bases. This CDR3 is CASSWTVSLPAEAFF. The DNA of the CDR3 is TGTGCCAGCAGTTGGACAGTTTCTCTACCCGCTGAAGCTTTCTTT. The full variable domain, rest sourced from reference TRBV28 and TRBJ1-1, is DVKVTQSSRYLVKRTGEKVFLECVQDMDHENMFWYRQDPGLGLRLIYFSYDVKMKEKGDIPEGYSVSREKKERFSLILESASTNQTSMYLCASSWTVSLPAEAFFGQGTRLTVV.

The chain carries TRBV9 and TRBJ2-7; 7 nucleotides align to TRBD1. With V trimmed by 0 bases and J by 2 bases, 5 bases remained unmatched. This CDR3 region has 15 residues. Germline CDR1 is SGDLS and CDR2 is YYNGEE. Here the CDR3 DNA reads TGTGCCAGCAGCGTAGGACCGGGACAGCCCTACGAGCAGTACTTC. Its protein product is CASSVGPGQPYEQYF.

In DNA form, the CDR3 reads TGCAGCGTTGAAGATCCGGGACAGGGCTACGAGCAGTACTTC. Protein: CSVEDPGQGYEQYF. The chain links TRBV29-1 to TRBJ2-5; 9 bases match TRBD1. The end of the DNA fits TRBJ2-7 better, so the J call may be wrong. CDR3 length: 14 amino acids. Germline values: CDR1 SQVTM, CDR2 ANQGSEA.

The CDR3 region is CASSSLYGGNQETQYF. The CDR3 DNA reads as TGTGCCAGCAGCTCTCTTTACGGGGGGAACCAAGAGACCCAGTACTTC. The rearrangement joins TRBV5-6 to TRBJ2-5; 7 bases are shared with TRBD2. Germline assignment: CDR1 SGHDT and CDR2 YYEEEE. The CDR3 runs 16 residues. V trimming: 3 bases; J trimming: 0 bases; junction bases outside the gene matches: 8.

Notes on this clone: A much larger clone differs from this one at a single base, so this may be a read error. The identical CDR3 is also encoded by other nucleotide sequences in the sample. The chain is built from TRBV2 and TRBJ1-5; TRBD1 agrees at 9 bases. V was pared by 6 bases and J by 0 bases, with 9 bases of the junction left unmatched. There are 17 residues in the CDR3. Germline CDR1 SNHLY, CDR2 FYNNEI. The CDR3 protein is CASSVRTGDNSNQPQHF. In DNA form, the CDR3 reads TGTGCCAGCAGCGTCCGGACAGGGGATAATAGCAATCAGCCCCAGCATTTT.

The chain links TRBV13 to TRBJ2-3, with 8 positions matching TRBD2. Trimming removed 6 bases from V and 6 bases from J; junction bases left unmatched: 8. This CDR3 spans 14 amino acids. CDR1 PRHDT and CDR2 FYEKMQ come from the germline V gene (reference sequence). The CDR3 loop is CASSLGSGGDTQYF. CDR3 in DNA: TGTGCCAGCAGTTTGGGATCGGGGGGGGATACGCAGTATTTT.

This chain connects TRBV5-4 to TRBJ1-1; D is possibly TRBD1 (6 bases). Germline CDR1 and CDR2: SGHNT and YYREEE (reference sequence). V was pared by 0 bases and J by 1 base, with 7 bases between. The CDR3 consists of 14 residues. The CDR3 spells CASSLATGNTEAFF. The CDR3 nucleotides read TGTGCCAGCAGCTTGGCGACAGGGAACACTGAAGCTTTCTTT.

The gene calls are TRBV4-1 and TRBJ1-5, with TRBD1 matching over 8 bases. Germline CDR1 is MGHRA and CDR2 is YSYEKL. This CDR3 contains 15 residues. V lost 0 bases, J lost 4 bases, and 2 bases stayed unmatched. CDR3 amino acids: CASSQEYRGNQPQHF. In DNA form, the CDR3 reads TGCGCCAGCAGCCAAGAGTACAGGGGGAATCAGCCCCAGCATTTT.

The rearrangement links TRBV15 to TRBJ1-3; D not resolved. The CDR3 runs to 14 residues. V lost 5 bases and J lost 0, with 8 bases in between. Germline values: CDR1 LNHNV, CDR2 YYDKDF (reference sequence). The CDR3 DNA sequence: TGTGCCACCAGCGTCGGCCGCTCTGGAAACACCATATATTTT. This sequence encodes CATSVGRSGNTIYF. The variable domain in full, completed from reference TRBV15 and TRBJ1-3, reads DAMVIQNPRYQVTQFGKPVTLSCSQTLNHNVMYWYQQKSSQAPKLLFHYYDKDFNNEADTPDNFQSRRPNTSFCFLDIRSPGLGDTAMYLCATSVGRSGNTIYFGEGSWLTVV.

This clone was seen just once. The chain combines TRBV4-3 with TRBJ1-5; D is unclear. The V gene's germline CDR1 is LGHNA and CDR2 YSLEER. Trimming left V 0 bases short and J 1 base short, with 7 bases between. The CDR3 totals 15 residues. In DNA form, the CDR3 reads TGCGCCAGCAGCCAAGAGTCCCAGAGCAATCAGCCCCAGCATTTT. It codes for CASSQESQSNQPQHF.

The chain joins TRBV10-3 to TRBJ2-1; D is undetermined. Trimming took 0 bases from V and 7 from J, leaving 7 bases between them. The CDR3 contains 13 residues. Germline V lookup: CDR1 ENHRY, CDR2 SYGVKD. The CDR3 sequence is CAISESASNEQFF. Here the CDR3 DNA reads TGTGCCATCAGTGAGTCGGCTTCAAATGAGCAGTTCTTC.

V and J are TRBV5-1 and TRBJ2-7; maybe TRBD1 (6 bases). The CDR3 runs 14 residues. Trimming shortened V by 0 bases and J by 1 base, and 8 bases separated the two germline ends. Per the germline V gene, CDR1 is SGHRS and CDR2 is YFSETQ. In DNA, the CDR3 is TGCGCCAGCAGCTTGGGACAGGAGTCCTACGAGCAGTACTTC. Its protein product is CASSLGQESYEQYF.

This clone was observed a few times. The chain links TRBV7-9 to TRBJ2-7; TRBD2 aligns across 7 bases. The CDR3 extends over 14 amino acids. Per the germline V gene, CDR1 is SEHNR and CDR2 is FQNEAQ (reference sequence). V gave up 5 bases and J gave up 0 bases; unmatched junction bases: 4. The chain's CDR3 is CASSRERGSYEQYF. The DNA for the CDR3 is TGTGCCAGCAGCCGAGAGCGGGGCTCCTACGAGCAGTACTTC.

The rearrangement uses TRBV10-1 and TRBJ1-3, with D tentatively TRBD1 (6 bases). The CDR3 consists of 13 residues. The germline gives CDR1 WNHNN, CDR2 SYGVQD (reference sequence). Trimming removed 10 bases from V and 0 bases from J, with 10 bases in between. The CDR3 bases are TGCGCCAACAGGGATTCCTCTGGAAACACCATATATTTT. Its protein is CANRDSSGNTIYF.

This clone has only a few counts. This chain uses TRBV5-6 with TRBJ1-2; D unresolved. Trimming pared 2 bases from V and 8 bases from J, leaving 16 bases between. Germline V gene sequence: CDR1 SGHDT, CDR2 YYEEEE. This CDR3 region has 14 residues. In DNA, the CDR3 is TGTGCCAGCAGCTTCCCCGGGAGCCTTGGAGGCTACACCTTC. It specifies CASSFPGSLGGYTF.

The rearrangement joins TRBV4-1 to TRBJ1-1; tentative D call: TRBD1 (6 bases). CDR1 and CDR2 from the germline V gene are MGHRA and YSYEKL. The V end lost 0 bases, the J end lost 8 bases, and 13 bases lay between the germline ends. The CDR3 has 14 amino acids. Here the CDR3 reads CASSQELQGSEAFF. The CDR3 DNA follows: TGCGCCAGCAGCCAAGAATTACAGGGTTCAGAAGCTTTCTTT.

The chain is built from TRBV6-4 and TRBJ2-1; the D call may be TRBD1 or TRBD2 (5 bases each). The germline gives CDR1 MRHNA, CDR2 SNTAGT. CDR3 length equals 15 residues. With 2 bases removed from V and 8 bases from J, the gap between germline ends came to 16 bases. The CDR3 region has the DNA TGTGCCAGCAGTGACCTCACAACCTGGGACGATGAGCAGTTCTTC. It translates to CASSDLTTWDDEQFF.

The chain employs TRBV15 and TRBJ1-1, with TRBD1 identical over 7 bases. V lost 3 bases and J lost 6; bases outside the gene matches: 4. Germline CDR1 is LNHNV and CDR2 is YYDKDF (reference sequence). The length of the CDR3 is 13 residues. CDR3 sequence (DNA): TGTGCCACCAGCAGGGGGACAGACCCTGAAGCTTTCTTT. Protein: CATSRGTDPEAFF. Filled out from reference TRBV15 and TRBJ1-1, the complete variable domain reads DAMVIQNPRYQVTQFGKPVTLSCSQTLNHNVMYWYQQKSSQAPKLLFHYYDKDFNNEADTPDNFQSRRPNTSFCFLDIRSPGLGDTAMYLCATSRGTDPEAFFGQGTRLTVV.

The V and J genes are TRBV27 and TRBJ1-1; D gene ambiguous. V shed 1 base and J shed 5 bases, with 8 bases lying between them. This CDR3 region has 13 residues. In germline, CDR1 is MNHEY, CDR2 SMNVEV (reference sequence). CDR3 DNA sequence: TGTGCCAGCAGTTTATATCCCGTGACTGAAGCTTTCTTT. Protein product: CASSLYPVTEAFF.

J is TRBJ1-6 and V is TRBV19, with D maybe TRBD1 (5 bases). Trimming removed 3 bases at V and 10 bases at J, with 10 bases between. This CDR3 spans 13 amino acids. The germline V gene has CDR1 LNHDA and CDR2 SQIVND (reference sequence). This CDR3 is CASSITGLSPLHF. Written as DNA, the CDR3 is TGTGCCAGTAGTATCACAGGATTATCACCCCTCCACTTT.

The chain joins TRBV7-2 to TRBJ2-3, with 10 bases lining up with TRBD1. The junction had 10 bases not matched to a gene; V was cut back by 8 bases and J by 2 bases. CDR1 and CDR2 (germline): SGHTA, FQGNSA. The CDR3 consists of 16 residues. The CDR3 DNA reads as TGTGCCAGCGCTACAGGGGGACAGGGGTCCACAGATACGCAGTATTTT. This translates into CASATGGQGSTDTQYF.